The 27 T cell receptor beta chains listed next were all sequenced from one sample in a study of cytomegalovirus exposure and HLA in healthy donors. The PCR had 60 Vbeta and 13 Jbeta primers. Using immunoSEQ multiplex PCR, the repertoire was profiled, and TCRdb retains in-frame clones only, with some absent. There are under 200,000 clones in the sample; over 75% occur only once, and less than 2.5% lies in the top ten. The sequenced sample was PBMCs. The receptor source for this set is a woman aged 45-65 years in good health and CMV-seronegative.

The chain uses TRBV11-2 and TRBJ2-5, with D hard to call. Germline V gives CDR1 SGHAT, CDR2 FQNNGV. V lost 0 bases and J lost 4, with 12 bases in between. The CDR3 length is 15 residues. Written as DNA, the CDR3 is TGTGCCAGCAGCTTAGATAGTCCTAGAAGAGAGACCCAGTACTTC. This gives the protein CASSLDSPRRETQYF. The complete variable domain, with remaining parts taken from reference TRBV11-2 and TRBJ2-5, reads EAGVAQSPRYKIIEKRQSVAFWCNPISGHATLYWYQQILGQGPKLLIQFQNNGVVDDSQLPKDRFSAERLKGVDSTLKIQPAKLEDSAVYLCASSLDSPRRETQYFGPGTRLLVL.

The chain is built from TRBV14 and TRBJ2-5, with 8 bases lining up with TRBD1. Germline-derived CDR1 and CDR2 are SGHDN and FVKESK. This CDR3 has 16 residues. V shed 2 bases and J 4 bases; nucleotides not matched to a gene: 9. Here the CDR3 reads CASSQLGQGHRETQYF. The CDR3 region has the DNA TGTGCCAGCAGCCAACTCGGACAGGGTCACCGAGAGACCCAGTACTTC.

J is TRBJ2-5 and V is TRBV7-8, with 9 bases that match TRBD1. Looked up from germline, CDR1 is SGHVS and CDR2 is FQNEAQ. V lost 7 bases to trimming and J lost 5 bases; unmatched junction nucleotides: 11. This CDR3 is built from 15 residues. CDR3 DNA: TGTGCCAGCATCGGCGACAGGGGGAATGGGGAGACCCAGTACTTC. Translating it yields CASIGDRGNGETQYF.

The chain links TRBV5-1 to TRBJ1-4; D ambiguous. V was cut by 0 bases and J by 4 bases, with 7 bases left in between. Germline CDR1 is SGHRS and CDR2 is YFSETQ. The CDR3 extends over 14 amino acids. This chain's CDR3 is CASSLAGFNEKLFF. DNA of the CDR3: TGCGCCAGCAGCTTGGCAGGCTTTAATGAAAAACTGTTTTTT.

V is TRBV5-1 and J is TRBJ1-1; maybe TRBD1 (6 bases). The CDR3 runs 14 residues. The V end lost 6 bases, the J end lost 1 base, and 13 bases lay between the germline ends. The germline V gene encodes CDR1 SGHRS and CDR2 YFSETQ. For the CDR3, the DNA is TGCGCCAGCATCCAGGGGTTGGCGAACACTGAAGCTTTCTTT. Its protein product is CASIQGLANTEAFF.

The chain uses TRBV2 and TRBJ1-3; TRBD1 might be the D (5 bases). CDR1 is SNHLY, CDR2 FYNNEI, per germline. V lost 7 bases to trimming and J lost 1 base, with 14 bases between them. The CDR3 runs 15 residues. The CDR3 spells CASTVGGSSGNTIYF. The CDR3 DNA reads as TGTGCCAGCACGGTTGGGGGGTCGTCTGGAAACACCATATATTTT.

V and J are TRBV28 and TRBJ1-1; 7 bases map to TRBD1. The CDR3 spans 14 residues. The germline V gene encodes CDR1 MDHEN and CDR2 SYDVKM. The J segment lost 1 base and the V segment lost 6 bases, leaving 5 bases of the junction unmatched. The CDR3 DNA reads TGTGCCAGCAGCACTCAGGGGGGGAACACTGAAGCTTTCTTT. Its protein is CASSTQGGNTEAFF. The variable domain in full, with the rest retrieved from reference TRBV28 and TRBJ1-1, is DVKVTQSSRYLVKRTGEKVFLECVQDMDHENMFWYRQDPGLGLRLIYFSYDVKMKEKGDIPEGYSVSREKKERFSLILESASTNQTSMYLCASSTQGGNTEAFFGQGTRLTVV.

The chain is built from TRBV27 and TRBJ1-3; 7 nucleotides align to TRBD1. This CDR3 is 16 amino acids long. V shed 3 bases and J 0 bases; nucleotides not matched to a gene: 5. Germline V gene data show CDR1 as MNHEY and CDR2 as SMNVEV (reference sequence). This CDR3 reads CASSLTGPFSGNTIYF. The CDR3 DNA reads TGTGCCAGCAGTTTGACAGGGCCCTTCTCTGGAAACACCATATATTTT.

J is TRBJ2-1 and V is TRBV20-1; D uncertain. V lost 3 bases and J 15 bases, leaving 12 bases between the germline ends. Germline values: CDR1 DFQATT, CDR2 SNEGSKA (reference sequence). This CDR3 has 10 residues. The DNA of the CDR3 is TGCAGTGCTAGGGTTTCGCTAAGGTTCTTC. This translates into CSARVSLRFF.

For the CDR3, the DNA is TGTGCCAGCGGACTAGCGGGGAGCTACAATGAGCAGTTCTTC. Translated: CASGLAGSYNEQFF. The chain employs TRBV7-9 and TRBJ2-1, with 12 bases lining up with TRBD2. The CDR3 has 14 amino acids. CDR1 is SEHNR, CDR2 FQNEAQ, per germline (reference sequence). V lost 8 bases and J lost 3; bases outside the gene matches: 2. Supplemented by reference TRBV7-9 and TRBJ2-1, the full variable domain reads DTGVSQNPRHKITKRGQNVTFRCDPISEHNRLYWYRQTLGQGPEFLTYFQNEAQLEKSRLLSDRFSAERPKGSFSTLEIQRTEQGDSAMYLCASGLAGSYNEQFFGPGTRLTVL.

V gene TRBV6-1 combines with J gene TRBJ2-3; no reliable D call. The CDR3 runs 15 residues. V was pared by 1 base and J by 0 bases, with 8 bases between. Per germline, CDR1 MNHNS and CDR2 SASEGT. Here the CDR3 reads CASSEGGSSTDTQYF. CDR3 coding DNA: TGTGCCAGCAGTGAAGGCGGTTCTAGCACAGATACGCAGTATTTT.

The chain is built from TRBV15 and TRBJ2-7, with a weak D call TRBD1 (8 bases). Per germline, CDR1 LNHNV and CDR2 YYDKDF (reference sequence). The CDR3 sequence is 14 residues long. Trimming took 3 bases from V and 3 from J, leaving 12 bases between them. CDR3 DNA sequence: TGTGCCACCAGCAGCGGGGGGACAGGCTACGAGCAGTACTTC. It codes for CATSSGGTGYEQYF.

This chain joins TRBV7-2 and TRBJ2-7; D is unresolved. CDR3 length: 15 amino acids. Trimming pared 2 bases from V and 4 bases from J, leaving 15 bases between. The V gene's germline CDR1 is SGHTA and CDR2 FQGNSA. CDR3 sequence reads: CASSLQWSAKYEQYF. The CDR3 nucleotides are TGTGCCAGCAGCTTACAATGGTCAGCGAAGTACGAGCAGTACTTC.

This rearrangement joins TRBV7-6 to TRBJ1-2; 7 positions agree with TRBD1. The CDR3 extends over 14 amino acids. The germline V gene encodes CDR1 SGHVS and CDR2 FNYEAQ. With V trimmed by 0 bases and J by 7 bases, 5 bases remained unmatched. Here the CDR3 reads CASSLARTGVGYTF. DNA for the CDR3: TGTGCCAGCAGCTTAGCTCGAACAGGGGTTGGCTACACCTTC.

This rearrangement joins TRBV19 to TRBJ2-5; 9 bases match TRBD1. With 10 bases clipped from V and 5 bases from J, the junction kept 11 bases outside the gene matches. The CDR3 is 14 residues long. The germline CDR1 and CDR2 sequences are LNHDA and SQIVND (reference sequence). CDR3: CATRDRAGGETQYF. Here the CDR3 DNA reads TGTGCCACTCGGGACAGGGCCGGGGGGGAGACCCAGTACTTC.

The rearrangement joins TRBV27 to TRBJ2-3; 11 nucleotides align to TRBD2. There are 18 residues in the CDR3. The trim removed 4 bases at V and 5 bases at J, leaving 14 bases unmatched. CDR1 MNHEY and CDR2 SMNVEV come from the germline V gene (reference sequence). The DNA for the CDR3 is TGTGCCAGCAGTTCCGAACTCATAGCGGGAGGGCCAGGAGATACGCAGTATTTT. It specifies CASSSELIAGGPGDTQYF.

The chain links TRBV4-1 to TRBJ1-1; tentative D call: TRBD1 (6 bases). The germline V gene encodes CDR1 MGHRA and CDR2 YSYEKL. This CDR3 comprises 14 residues. The V end lost 3 bases, the J end lost 2 bases, and 10 bases lay between the germline ends. This CDR3 reads CASSHSQGNTEAFF. In DNA form, the CDR3 reads TGCGCCAGCAGCCATTCACAGGGTAACACTGAAGCTTTCTTT.

The CDR3 DNA reads as TGTGCCAGCAGTTATATCGTGGTCGGAGCTAACTATGGCTACACCTTC. Translating it yields CASSYIVVGANYGYTF. This chain links TRBV6-6 with TRBJ1-2; the D is unclear. CDR1 is MNHNY, CDR2 SVGAGI, per germline (reference sequence). Deletions cut 3 bases from V and 0 bases from J, with 14 bases between. The CDR3 has 16 amino acids.

V usage is TRBV27 and J usage is TRBJ1-4, with 7 bases identical to TRBD1. V lost 6 bases to trimming and J lost 4 bases; unmatched junction nucleotides: 8. The CDR3 totals 15 residues. The germline V gene has CDR1 MNHEY and CDR2 SMNVEV (reference sequence). The DNA for the CDR3 is TGTGCCAGCAGCCCTCGGGACAGCTTTAATGAAAAACTGTTTTTT. This gives the protein CASSPRDSFNEKLFF.

This chain links TRBV7-9 with TRBJ1-5; TRBD1 aligns across 9 bases. The CDR3 loop spans 16 amino acids. Per the germline V gene, CDR1 is SEHNR and CDR2 is FQNEAQ (reference sequence). V dropped 5 bases and J dropped 7; count of bases not matched to a gene: 12. Written as DNA, the CDR3 is TGTGCCAGCAGCCACATTTCCGGGACAGGGCACCAGCCCCAGCATTTT. This translates into CASSHISGTGHQPQHF.

The chain combines TRBV20-1 with TRBJ2-7; D is uncertain. V was shortened by 1 base and J by 5 bases, with 6 bases between the two germline ends. CDR1 is DFQATT, CDR2 SNEGSKA, per germline (reference sequence). The CDR3 covers 11 residues. The CDR3 bases are TGCAGTGCTAGAGTAGATGACGAGCAGTACTTC. Residues: CSARVDDEQYF.

The chain has TRBV19 and TRBJ2-1, with 7 bases fitting TRBD2. V lost 7 bases and J lost 2; bases outside the gene matches: 8. Germline V CDR1 and CDR2: LNHDA, SQIVND (reference sequence). This CDR3 has 15 amino acids. CDR3 nucleotide sequence: TGTGCCAGTACCATCTCGCGGGGGACCTACAATGAGCAGTTCTTC. Residues: CASTISRGTYNEQFF.

The chain carries TRBV28 and TRBJ2-5, with TRBD1 matching over 8 bases. The J call may be wrong; the DNA end is better matched by TRBJ2-7. This CDR3 spans 15 amino acids. Germline V gives CDR1 MDHEN, CDR2 SYDVKM. The DNA for the CDR3 is TGTGCCAGCAGTTCCAGGGGGCGCATCGCCTACGAGCAGTACTTC. Translation: CASSSRGRIAYEQYF.

This chain joins TRBV7-3 and TRBJ2-1; TRBD2 matches at 12 bases. With 5 bases clipped from V and 3 bases from J, the junction kept 2 bases outside the gene matches. CDR1 is SGHTA and CDR2 is FQGTGA in the germline V gene. The CDR3 loop spans 15 amino acids. CDR3 loop: CASSLAGGYYNEQFF. The CDR3 DNA reads as TGTGCCAGCAGCCTAGCGGGAGGGTACTACAATGAGCAGTTCTTC.

The chain carries TRBV5-1 and TRBJ1-5; tentative D call: TRBD1 (5 bases). CDR3 length: 15 amino acids. Germline assignment: CDR1 SGHRS and CDR2 YFSETQ. V was shortened by 4 bases and J by 2 bases, with 13 bases between the two germline ends. The CDR3 loop reads CASSPGDGRNQPQHF. The CDR3 DNA follows: TGCGCCAGCAGCCCGGGGGACGGTCGCAATCAGCCCCAGCATTTT.

V usage is TRBV19 and J usage is TRBJ2-1; tentatively, D is TRBD2 (5 bases). This CDR3 has 14 residues. V was clipped by 5 bases and J by 0 bases, with 8 bases between them. Germline V gene lookup returns CDR1 LNHDA and CDR2 SQIVND (reference sequence). The CDR3 loop reads CASSSTSSYNEQFF. CDR3 in DNA: TGTGCCAGTAGTTCCACTAGCTCCTACAATGAGCAGTTCTTC.

This clone turned up a few times. The chain couples TRBV9 to TRBJ2-1, with D unresolved. The V gene's germline CDR1 is SGDLS and CDR2 YYNGEE. V lost 0 bases and J 0 bases, leaving 13 bases between the germline ends. This CDR3 is built from 17 residues. The CDR3 DNA follows: TGTGCCAGCAGCGTAGGTCAGCGCAAAAGCTCCTACAATGAGCAGTTCTTC. Amino acids: CASSVGQRKSSYNEQFF.